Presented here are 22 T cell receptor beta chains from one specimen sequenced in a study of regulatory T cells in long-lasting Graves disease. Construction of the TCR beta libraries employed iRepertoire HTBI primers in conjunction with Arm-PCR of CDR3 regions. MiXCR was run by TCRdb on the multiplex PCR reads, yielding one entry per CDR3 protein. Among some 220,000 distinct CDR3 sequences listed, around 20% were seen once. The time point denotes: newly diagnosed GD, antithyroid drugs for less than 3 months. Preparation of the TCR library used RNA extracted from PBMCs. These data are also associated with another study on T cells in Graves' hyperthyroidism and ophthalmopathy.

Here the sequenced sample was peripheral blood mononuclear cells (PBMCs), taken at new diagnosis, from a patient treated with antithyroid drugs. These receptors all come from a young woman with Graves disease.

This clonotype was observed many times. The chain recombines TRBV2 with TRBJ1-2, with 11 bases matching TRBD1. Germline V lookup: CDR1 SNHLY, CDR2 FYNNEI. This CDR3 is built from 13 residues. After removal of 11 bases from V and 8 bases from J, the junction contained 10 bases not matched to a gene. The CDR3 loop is CAGQGQGAGGYTF. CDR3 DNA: TGTGCCGGCCAAGGACAGGGGGCGGGGGGCTACACCTTC.

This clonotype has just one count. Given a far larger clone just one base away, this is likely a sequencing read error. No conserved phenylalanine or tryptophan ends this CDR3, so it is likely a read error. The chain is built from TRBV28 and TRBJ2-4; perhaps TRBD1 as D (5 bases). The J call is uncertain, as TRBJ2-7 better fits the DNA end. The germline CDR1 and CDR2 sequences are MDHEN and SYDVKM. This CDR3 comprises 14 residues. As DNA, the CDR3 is TGTGCCAGCAGTTTAACAGGACCTACCTACGAGCAGTACTAC. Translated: CASSLTGPTYEQYY.

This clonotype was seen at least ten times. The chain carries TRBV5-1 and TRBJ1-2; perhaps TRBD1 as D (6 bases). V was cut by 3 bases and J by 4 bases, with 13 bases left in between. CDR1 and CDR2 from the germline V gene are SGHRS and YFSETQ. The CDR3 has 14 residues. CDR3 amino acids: CASSSRAGVYGYTF. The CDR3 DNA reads TGCGCCAGCAGCTCGCGAGCAGGGGTCTATGGCTACACCTTC.

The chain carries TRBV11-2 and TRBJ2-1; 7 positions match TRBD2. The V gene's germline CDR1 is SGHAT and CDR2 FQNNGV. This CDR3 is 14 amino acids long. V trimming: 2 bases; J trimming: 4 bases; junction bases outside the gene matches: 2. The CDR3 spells CASSLPGGYNEQFF. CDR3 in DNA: TGTGCCAGCAGCTTACCGGGGGGTTACAATGAGCAGTTCTTC.

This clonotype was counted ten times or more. CDR3 in amino acids: CASTQQLGQPQHF. The DNA for the CDR3 is TGTGCCAGTACCCAGCAACTGGGTCAGCCCCAGCATTTT. The V and J genes are TRBV19 and TRBJ1-5; D is unclear. Per the germline V gene, CDR1 is LNHDA and CDR2 is SQIVND (reference sequence). The CDR3 length is 13 residues. V was clipped by 7 bases and J by 6 bases, with 13 bases between them.

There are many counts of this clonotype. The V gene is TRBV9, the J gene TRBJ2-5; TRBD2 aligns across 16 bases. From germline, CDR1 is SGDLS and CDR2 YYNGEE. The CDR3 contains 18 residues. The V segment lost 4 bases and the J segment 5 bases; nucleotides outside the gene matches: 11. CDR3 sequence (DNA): TGTGCCAGCAGCCACTCCGGGACTAGCGGGGGGGCGCATGAGACCCAGTACTTC. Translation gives CASSHSGTSGGAHETQYF.

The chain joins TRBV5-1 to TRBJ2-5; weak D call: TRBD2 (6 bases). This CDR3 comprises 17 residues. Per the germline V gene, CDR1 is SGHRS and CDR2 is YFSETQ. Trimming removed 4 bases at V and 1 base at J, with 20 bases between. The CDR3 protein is CASSAGPDWGIQETQYF. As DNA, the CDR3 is TGCGCCAGCAGCGCGGGACCCGATTGGGGCATCCAAGAGACCCAGTACTTC.

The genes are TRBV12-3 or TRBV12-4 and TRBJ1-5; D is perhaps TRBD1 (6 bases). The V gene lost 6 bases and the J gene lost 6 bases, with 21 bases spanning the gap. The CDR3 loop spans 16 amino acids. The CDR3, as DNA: TGTGCCAGCAGAAACCTAGCGGGGGCGTTCTCTCAGCCCCAGCATTTT. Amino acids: CASRNLAGAFSQPQHF.

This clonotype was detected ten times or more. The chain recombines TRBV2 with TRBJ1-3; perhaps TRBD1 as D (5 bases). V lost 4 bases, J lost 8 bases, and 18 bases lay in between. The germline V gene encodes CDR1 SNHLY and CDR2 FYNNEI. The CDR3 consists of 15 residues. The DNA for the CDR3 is TGTGCCAGCAGTGCCGGAGGCGACGGGGGATACACCATATATTTT. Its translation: CASSAGGDGGYTIYF.

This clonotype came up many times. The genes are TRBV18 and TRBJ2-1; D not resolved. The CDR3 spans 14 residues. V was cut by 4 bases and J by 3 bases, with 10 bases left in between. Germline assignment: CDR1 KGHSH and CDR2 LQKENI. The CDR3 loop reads CASSRIRDYNEQFF. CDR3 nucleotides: TGTGCCAGCTCACGGATTAGGGACTACAATGAGCAGTTCTTC. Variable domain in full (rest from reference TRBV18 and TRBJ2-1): NAGVMQNPRHLVRRRGQEARLRCSPMKGHSHVYWYRQLPEEGLKFMVYLQKENIIDESGMPKERFSAEFPKEGPSILRIQQVVRGDSAAYFCASSRIRDYNEQFFGPGTRLTVL.

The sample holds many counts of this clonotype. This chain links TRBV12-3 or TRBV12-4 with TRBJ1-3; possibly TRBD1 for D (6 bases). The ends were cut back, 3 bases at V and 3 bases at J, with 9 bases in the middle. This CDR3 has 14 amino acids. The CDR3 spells CASSLNRDGNTIYF. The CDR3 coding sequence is TGTGCCAGCAGTTTGAACAGGGATGGAAACACCATATATTTT.

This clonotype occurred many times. CDR3 residues: CASSSPNRVGGYGYTF. CDR3 DNA: TGTGCCAGCAGCTCCCCAAACCGGGTGGGTGGCTATGGCTACACCTTC. The chain carries TRBV11-3 and TRBJ1-2; the D is unclear. The ends were cut back, 4 bases at V and 4 bases at J, with 19 bases in the middle. The CDR3 is 16 amino acids. CDR1 SGHNT and CDR2 YENEEA come from the germline V gene.

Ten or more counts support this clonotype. CDR3 loop: CASSLGTGSNQPQHF. The CDR3 nucleotides are TGTGCCAGCAGTCTAGGAACGGGGAGCAATCAGCCCCAGCATTTT. The chain couples TRBV5-6 to TRBJ1-5; no definite D call. Germline V gene sequence: CDR1 SGHDT, CDR2 YYEEEE. The CDR3 is 15 amino acids. V lost 5 bases and J lost 1, with 13 bases in between.

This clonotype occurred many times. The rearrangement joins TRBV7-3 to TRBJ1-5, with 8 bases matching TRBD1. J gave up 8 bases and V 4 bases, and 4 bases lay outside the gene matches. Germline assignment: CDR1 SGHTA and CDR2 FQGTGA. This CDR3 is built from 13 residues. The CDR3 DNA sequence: TGTGCCAGCAGCTCCGACAGGGGCAAGCCCCAGCATTTT. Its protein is CASSSDRGKPQHF.

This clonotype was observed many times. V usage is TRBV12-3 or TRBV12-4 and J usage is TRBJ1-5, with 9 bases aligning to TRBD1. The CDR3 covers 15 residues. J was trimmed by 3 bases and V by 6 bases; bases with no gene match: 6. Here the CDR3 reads CASREQGAPNQPQHF. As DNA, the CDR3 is TGTGCCAGCAGGGAACAGGGGGCCCCCAATCAGCCCCAGCATTTT.

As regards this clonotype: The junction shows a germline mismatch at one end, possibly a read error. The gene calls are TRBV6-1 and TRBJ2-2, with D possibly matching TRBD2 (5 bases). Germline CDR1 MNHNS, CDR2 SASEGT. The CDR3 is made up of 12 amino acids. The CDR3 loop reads CASTPGSGEPFF. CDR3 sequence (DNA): TGTGCCAGCACCCCCGGGTCCGGGGAGCCGTTTTTT.

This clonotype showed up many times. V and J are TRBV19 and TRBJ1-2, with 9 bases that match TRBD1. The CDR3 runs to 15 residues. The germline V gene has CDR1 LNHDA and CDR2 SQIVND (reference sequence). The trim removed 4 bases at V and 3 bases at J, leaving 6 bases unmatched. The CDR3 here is CASSKRDRDYYGYTF. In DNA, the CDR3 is TGTGCCAGTAGTAAACGGGACAGGGACTACTATGGCTACACCTTC.

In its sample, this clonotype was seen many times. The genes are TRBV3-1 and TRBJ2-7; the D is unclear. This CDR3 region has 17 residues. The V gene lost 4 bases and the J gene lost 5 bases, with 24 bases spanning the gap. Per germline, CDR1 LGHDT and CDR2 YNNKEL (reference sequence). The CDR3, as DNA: TGTGCCAGCAGCCGTACCCCCGTAAGGACGTCCGGCCACGAGCAGTACTTC. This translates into CASSRTPVRTSGHEQYF.

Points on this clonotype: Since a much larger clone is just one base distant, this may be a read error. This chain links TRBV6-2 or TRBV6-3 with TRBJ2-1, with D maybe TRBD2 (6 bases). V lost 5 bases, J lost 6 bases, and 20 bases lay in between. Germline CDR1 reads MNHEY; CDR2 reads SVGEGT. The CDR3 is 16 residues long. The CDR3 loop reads CASSDLARVGGNEQFF. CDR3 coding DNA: TGTGCCAGCAGTGACCTAGCGAGAGTTGGGGGCAATGAGCAGTTCTTC.

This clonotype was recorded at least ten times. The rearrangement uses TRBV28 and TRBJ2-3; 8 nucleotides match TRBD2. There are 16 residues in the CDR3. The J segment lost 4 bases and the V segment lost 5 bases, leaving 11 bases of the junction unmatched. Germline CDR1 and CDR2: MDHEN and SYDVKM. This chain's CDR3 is CASSPRGGTTADTQYF. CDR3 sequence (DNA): TGTGCCAGCAGTCCCCGGGGGGGGACCACCGCAGATACGCAGTATTTT.

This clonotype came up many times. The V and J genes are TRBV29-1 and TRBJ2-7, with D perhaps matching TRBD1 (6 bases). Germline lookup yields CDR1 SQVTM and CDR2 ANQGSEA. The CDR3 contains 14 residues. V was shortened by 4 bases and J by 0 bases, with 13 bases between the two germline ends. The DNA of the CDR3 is TGCAGCGTTGGACAGGACCTCCTCTCCTACGAGCAGTACTTC. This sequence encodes CSVGQDLLSYEQYF.

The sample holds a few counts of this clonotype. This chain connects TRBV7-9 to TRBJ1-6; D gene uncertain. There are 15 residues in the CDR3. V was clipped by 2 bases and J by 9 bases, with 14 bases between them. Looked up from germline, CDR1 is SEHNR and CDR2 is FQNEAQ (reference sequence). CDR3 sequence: CASSLLGVEGSPLHF. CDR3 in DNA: TGTGCCAGCAGCTTACTTGGGGTAGAGGGTTCACCCCTCCACTTT.